The TCR beta chain under discussion was sequenced for a study of blood T cells in healthy people across ages. The study's findings and limits: TCR beta diversity per million T cells fell roughly linearly with age. Possibly, changes in expanded clonotypes were confounded because donor CMV status was unknown. In long-lived donors, naive CD4+ cell counts and diversity exceeded those of aged donors.

The CDR3 has 14 amino acids. Germline CDR1 reads MGHRA; CDR2 reads YSYEKL. V lost 5 bases and J 6 bases, leaving 16 bases between the germline ends. The authors ran a second PCR of 7 to 11 cycles using a sample-barcoded 5' primer and a J-beta primer mix. Every sample gave at least 2.5 million paired-end reads containing CDR3. MiXCR, run by TCRdb on the 5' RACE reads, gives a single entry per CDR3 protein. The repertoire includes 1.2 million to 1.5 million distinct CDR3 sequences, around 59% of them detected once, and roughly 7% sits in the top ten. Remarks on this clonotype: Its cognate antigen is unknown.

What was sequenced was blood. The chain is built from TRBV4-1 and TRBJ1-2; D is perhaps TRBD1 (6 bases). This receptor was taken from a man younger than 30 in good health. The CDR3 region has the DNA TGCGCCAGCAGCGGTGGGAACAGGGAAAATGGCTACACCTTC. The encoded protein is CASSGGNRENGYTF.